These 30 T cell receptor beta chains were all obtained from the same sample, sequenced in a study of T cells after yellow fever vaccination. TCRdb recomputed calls from the 5' RACE reads with MiXCR, one row per CDR3 protein. The sample holds more than 300,000 distinct CDR3 sequences; around 7.3% are singletons and the top ten take 18%. This specimen consisted of PBMCs, obtained about 49 days after the first yellow fever vaccination. These receptors were taken from a man between 18 and 29 years old who received the YFV17D yellow fever vaccine.

The chain links TRBV5-1 to TRBJ1-1, with unresolved D. Germline lookup yields CDR1 SGHRS and CDR2 YFSETQ. This CDR3 is built from 16 residues. V was trimmed by 4 bases and J by 1 base, leaving 17 bases between them. The DNA of the CDR3 is TGCGCCAGCAGCATTCGGGCCCTTGGCGGGAACACTGAAGCTTTCTTT. Translating it yields CASSIRALGGNTEAFF.

This clonotype has at least ten counts. The chain links TRBV7-9 to TRBJ1-1, with D possibly matching TRBD1 (6 bases). The CDR3 is made up of 16 amino acids. V gave up 5 bases and J gave up 4 bases, with 20 bases separating them. Germline lookup yields CDR1 SEHNR and CDR2 FQNEAQ (reference sequence). This CDR3 is CASSIPGQRTLTEAFF. CDR3 coding DNA: TGTGCCAGCAGCATCCCGGGACAAAGGACCCTCACTGAAGCTTTCTTT. Complete variable domain (other parts from reference TRBV7-9 and TRBJ1-1): DTGVSQNPRHKITKRGQNVTFRCDPISEHNRLYWYRQTLGQGPEFLTYFQNEAQLEKSRLLSDRFSAERPKGSFSTLEIQRTEQGDSAMYLCASSIPGQRTLTEAFFGQGTRLTVV.

This clonotype has only a few counts. This chain connects TRBV19 to TRBJ2-5; D uncertain. V was pared by 6 bases and J by 0 bases, with 11 bases between. Germline values: CDR1 LNHDA, CDR2 SQIVND (reference sequence). The CDR3 is 14 residues long. In DNA, the CDR3 is TGTGCCAGTAGCCGCAGGCCTTACCAAGAGACCCAGTACTTC. As protein: CASSRRPYQETQYF.

The CDR3 reads CASSPWTSGGDTQYF. The CDR3 region has the DNA TGCGCCAGCAGCCCCTGGACTAGCGGGGGAGATACGCAGTATTTT. The chain couples TRBV4-3 to TRBJ2-3, with 13 bases fitting TRBD2. CDR3 length: 15 amino acids. Germline lookup yields CDR1 LGHNA and CDR2 YSLEER. V dropped 4 bases and J dropped 5; count of bases not matched to a gene: 3.

This clonotype was seen only a few times. The chain links TRBV7-3 to TRBJ1-6; 9 bases agree with TRBD1. The V gene end was trimmed by 5 bases and the J gene end by 7 bases; junction bases not matched to a gene: 9. This CDR3 is built from 16 residues. Germline V gives CDR1 SGHTA, CDR2 FQGTGA. The CDR3 region has the DNA TGTGCCAGCAGCGCCGCGGGACAGGGAATAAATTCACCCCTCCACTTT. Encoded protein: CASSAAGQGINSPLHF.

V and J are TRBV5-4 and TRBJ1-2; TRBD1 might be the D (6 bases). CDR1 SGHNT and CDR2 YYREEE come from the germline V gene (reference sequence). The ends were cut back, 4 bases at V and 4 bases at J, with 14 bases in the middle. The CDR3 has 14 residues. CDR3 coding DNA: TGTGCCAGCAGCGTCGGACAGCGTTTCTATGGCTACACCTTC. Protein: CASSVGQRFYGYTF.

The CDR3 here is CASSQGSAGVPTGELFF. The DNA of the CDR3 is TGTGCCAGCAGCCAAGGGTCAGCGGGGGTCCCCACCGGGGAGCTGTTTTTT. The rearrangement joins TRBV3-1 to TRBJ2-2; 8 bases are a match to TRBD2. CDR1 is LGHDT and CDR2 is YNNKEL in the germline V gene (reference sequence). Trimming took 1 base from V and 4 from J; bases not matched to a gene: 8. The CDR3 length is 17 residues. The entire variable domain, with the rest obtained from reference TRBV3-1 and TRBJ2-2, is as follows: DTAVSQTPKYLVTQMGNDKSIKCEQNLGHDTMYWYKQDSKKFLKIMFSYNNKELIINETVPNRFSPKSPDKAHLNLHINSLELGDSAVYFCASSQGSAGVPTGELFFGEGSRLTVL.

The chain uses TRBV7-9 and TRBJ2-7; 8 positions agree with TRBD2. This CDR3 region has 16 residues. The V gene's germline CDR1 is SEHNR and CDR2 FQNEAQ (reference sequence). The J segment lost 2 bases and the V segment lost 2 bases, leaving 8 bases of the junction unmatched. Written as DNA, the CDR3 is TGTGCCAGCAGCTTAACAAGTAGCGGGGAGCCCTACGAGCAGTACTTC. Translation gives CASSLTSSGEPYEQYF.

This clonotype appeared many times. The chain has TRBV3-1 and TRBJ1-2, with D uncertain. CDR1 and CDR2 (germline): LGHDT, YNNKEL (reference sequence). V was clipped by 1 base and J by 4 bases, with 13 bases between them. The CDR3 has 15 amino acids. The CDR3 spells CASSQGRAKPYGYTF. CDR3 DNA sequence: TGTGCCAGCAGCCAAGGGAGAGCTAAGCCCTATGGCTACACCTTC.

Many counts were recorded for this clonotype. The rearrangement joins TRBV4-1 to TRBJ2-1; 8 bases line up with TRBD2. The CDR3 totals 14 residues. V lost 2 bases, J lost 8 bases, and 5 bases stayed unmatched. Per the germline V gene, CDR1 is MGHRA and CDR2 is YSYEKL. The CDR3 DNA reads as TGCGCCAGCAGCCAACCGGGGGGGCTGCATGAGCAGTTCTTC. This encodes CASSQPGGLHEQFF.

CDR3 DNA: TGTGCCAGCAGTTACCCGATTGGGGGCACCGGGGAGCTGTTTTTT. This sequence encodes CASSYPIGGTGELFF. The chain couples TRBV6-2 or TRBV6-3 to TRBJ2-2; D may match TRBD1 or TRBD2 (5 bases each). Per germline, CDR1 MNHEY and CDR2 SVGEGT. The CDR3 is 15 residues long. Trimming took off 2 bases at V and 4 bases at J, with 11 bases between the two ends.

This clonotype was detected a few times. The chain links TRBV5-4 to TRBJ1-5; 8 bases match TRBD1. CDR1 is SGHNT and CDR2 is YYREEE in the germline V gene (reference sequence). This CDR3 has 17 residues. With 2 bases clipped from V and 1 base from J, the junction kept 8 bases outside the gene matches. The DNA for the CDR3 is TGTGCCAGCAGCTTCGGGGCAGGGGGCCGAAGCAATCAGCCCCAGCATTTT. This gives the protein CASSFGAGGRSNQPQHF.

The chain uses TRBV2 and TRBJ1-1, with 9 bases aligning to TRBD1. This CDR3 is 15 amino acids long. The J segment lost 5 bases and the V segment lost 4 bases, leaving 8 bases of the junction unmatched. Germline V gene data show CDR1 as SNHLY and CDR2 as FYNNEI. CDR3 DNA: TGTGCCAGCAGTGGGGGGACAGGGAGGACAACTGAAGCTTTCTTT. Amino acid sequence: CASSGGTGRTTEAFF.

This clonotype was detected only a few times. Here the CDR3 reads CASSLRGGFIVQETQYF. CDR3 in DNA: TGTGCCAGCAGTTTGAGGGGGGGTTTTATTGTCCAAGAGACCCAGTACTTC. This chain joins TRBV12-3 or TRBV12-4 and TRBJ2-5, with D perhaps matching TRBD2 (7 bases). The CDR3 length is 17 residues. Trimming took off 3 bases at V and 1 base at J, with 18 bases between the two ends.

Only a few counts were recorded for this clonotype. The chain is built from TRBV20-1 and TRBJ1-1; weak D call: TRBD1 (6 bases). The germline V gene has CDR1 DFQATT and CDR2 SNEGSKA (reference sequence). V gave up 3 bases and J gave up 0 bases, with 11 bases separating them. The CDR3 contains 14 residues. The chain's CDR3 is CSASRGGMNTEAFF. CDR3 sequence (DNA): TGCAGTGCTAGTAGAGGGGGAATGAACACTGAAGCTTTCTTT.

This clonotype showed up just a few times. The rearrangement uses TRBV6-1 and TRBJ2-7; D unclear. Trimming pared 9 bases from V and 3 bases from J, leaving 18 bases between. CDR3 size: 14 residues. From germline, CDR1 is MNHNS and CDR2 SASEGT. As DNA, the CDR3 is TGTGCCAGTATAGAACGAACACAGTACTACGAGCAGTACGTC. Its translation is CASIERTQYYEQYV.

The chain is built from TRBV18 and TRBJ2-1; no definite D call. This CDR3 has 13 residues. V lost 6 bases and J 7 bases, leaving 13 bases between the germline ends. CDR1 is KGHSH and CDR2 is LQKENI in the germline V gene. In nucleotides, the CDR3 is TGTGCCAGCTCGAACGGTTGGCAGAATGAGCAGTTCTTC. The encoded protein is CASSNGWQNEQFF.

This clonotype was counted a few times. This sequence joins TRBV18 and TRBJ1-5; possible D gene TRBD1, 6 bases. This CDR3 spans 17 amino acids. Trimming shortened V by 0 bases and J by 5 bases, and 17 bases separated the two germline ends. The germline V gene has CDR1 KGHSH and CDR2 LQKENI. CDR3 DNA: TGTGCCAGCTCACCACCTCTTCTCAGGGGATTATATCAGCCCCAGCATTTT. Its translation is CASSPPLLRGLYQPQHF.

The V gene is TRBV7-8, the J gene TRBJ2-5, with a tentative D call TRBD2 (6 bases). This CDR3 comprises 16 residues. The V end lost 1 base, the J end lost 7 bases, and 19 bases lay between the germline ends. CDR1 and CDR2 from the germline V gene are SGHVS and FQNEAQ. CDR3 sequence: CASSLGRGLYHGTQYF. For the CDR3, the DNA is TGTGCCAGCAGCTTAGGTCGGGGACTCTACCACGGGACCCAGTACTTC.

This clonotype turned up a few times. The chain links TRBV7-2 to TRBJ1-5; D might be TRBD1 (6 bases). The germline CDR1 and CDR2 sequences are SGHTA and FQGNSA. This CDR3 has 13 residues. V was clipped by 5 bases and J by 10 bases, with 15 bases between them. The CDR3 region is CASSKLQGHPQHF. CDR3 DNA: TGTGCCAGCAGCAAATTACAGGGTCACCCCCAGCATTTT.

This clonotype was picked up a small number of times. The rearrangement joins TRBV20-1 to TRBJ2-5, with 14 positions matching TRBD2. The CDR3 runs to 15 residues. Germline trimming cut 7 bases from V and 7 bases from J; bases unmatched to any gene: 11. Germline-derived CDR1 and CDR2 are DFQATT and SNEGSKA (reference sequence). As DNA, the CDR3 is TGCAGTGTCCCCCCCGGGACTAGCGGGGGTTTGACCCAGTACTTC. Translated, it gives CSVPPGTSGGLTQYF.

This clonotype was seen at least ten times. The chain joins TRBV12-3 or TRBV12-4 to TRBJ2-7, with D perhaps TRBD1 or TRBD2 (5 bases each). Trimming removed 5 bases from V and 3 bases from J, with 14 bases in between. This CDR3 has 14 residues. This CDR3 is CASSPGPPVYEQYV. DNA of the CDR3: TGTGCCAGCAGTCCGGGACCGCCGGTCTACGAGCAGTACGTC.

This clonotype was detected ten times or more. The chain links TRBV10-3 to TRBJ1-1; no firm D call. Per the germline V gene, CDR1 is ENHRY and CDR2 is SYGVKD. The CDR3 consists of 12 residues. Trimming took 10 bases from V and 1 from J, leaving 10 bases between them. CDR3: CATKDQNTEAFF. The DNA for the CDR3 is TGTGCCACAAAAGACCAGAACACTGAAGCTTTCTTT.

This clonotype was observed at least ten times. J is TRBJ1-5 and V is TRBV7-9; D remains ambiguous. V lost 4 bases to trimming and J lost 5 bases, with 6 bases between them. This CDR3 contains 12 residues. Germline CDR1 SEHNR, CDR2 FQNEAQ (reference sequence). Here the CDR3 DNA reads TGTGCCAGCAGCTACTATTATCAGCCCCAGCATTTT. It translates to CASSYYYQPQHF.

This clonotype showed up many times. V and J are TRBV20-1 and TRBJ2-4; TRBD2 agrees at 8 bases. J gave up 1 base and V 0 bases, and 8 bases lay outside the gene matches. The germline CDR1 and CDR2 sequences are DFQATT and SNEGSKA (reference sequence). CDR3 length equals 17 residues. The CDR3 nucleotides are TGCAGTGCTAGAGATGCGCGGGAGCGGGGGGCCAAAAACATTCAGTACTTC. Protein: CSARDARERGAKNIQYF.

Ten or more counts support this clonotype. V and J are TRBV28 and TRBJ2-1; 13 bases line up with TRBD2. The CDR3 spans 19 residues. Losses at the gene ends were 6 bases for V and 0 bases for J; bases not matched to a gene: 11. Per germline, CDR1 MDHEN and CDR2 SYDVKM. The CDR3 protein is CASSLPGLAGTSSYNEQFF. DNA of the CDR3: TGTGCCAGCAGCCTACCGGGACTAGCGGGGACGAGCTCCTACAATGAGCAGTTCTTC.

This chain connects TRBV29-1 to TRBJ2-4; 7 positions agree with TRBD2. With V trimmed by 7 bases and J by 3 bases, 9 bases remained unmatched. CDR3 length: 14 residues. Germline CDR1 SQVTM, CDR2 ANQGSEA. In nucleotides, the CDR3 is TGCAGCGCCCCCGGGGAGGGAGACAAAAACATTCAGTACTTC. It codes for CSAPGEGDKNIQYF. The full variable domain, its missing parts supplied by reference TRBV29-1 and TRBJ2-4, is SAVISQKPSRDICQRGTSLTIQCQVDSQVTMMFWYRQQPGQSLTLIATANQGSEATYESGFVIDKFPISRPNLTFSTLTVSNMSPEDSSIYLCSAPGEGDKNIQYFGAGTRLSVL.

This chain uses TRBV12-3 or TRBV12-4 with TRBJ1-2, with D hard to call. With 4 bases removed from V and 4 bases from J, the gap between germline ends came to 4 bases. The CDR3 runs to 11 residues. CDR3 nucleotide sequence: TGTGCCAGCAGTTATTCCTATGGCTACACCTTC. Encoded protein: CASSYSYGYTF.

The chain is built from TRBV28 and TRBJ1-4; D gene ambiguous. Trimming shortened V by 3 bases and J by 4 bases, and 15 bases separated the two germline ends. Per germline, CDR1 MDHEN and CDR2 SYDVKM. The CDR3 loop spans 16 amino acids. The CDR3 nucleotides are TGTGCCAGCAGTTTCACCTCCTCGAGCCTTAATGAAAAACTGTTTTTT. Encoded protein: CASSFTSSSLNEKLFF.

The chain joins TRBV14 to TRBJ1-2, with TRBD1 identical over 8 bases. V lost 2 bases and J lost 4; bases outside the gene matches: 9. Germline V gene sequence: CDR1 SGHDN, CDR2 FVKESK. There are 16 residues in the CDR3. The DNA of the CDR3 is TGTGCCAGCAGCCAACTCGGGACAGGAGGGTTCTATGGCTACACCTTC. Its translation: CASSQLGTGGFYGYTF.